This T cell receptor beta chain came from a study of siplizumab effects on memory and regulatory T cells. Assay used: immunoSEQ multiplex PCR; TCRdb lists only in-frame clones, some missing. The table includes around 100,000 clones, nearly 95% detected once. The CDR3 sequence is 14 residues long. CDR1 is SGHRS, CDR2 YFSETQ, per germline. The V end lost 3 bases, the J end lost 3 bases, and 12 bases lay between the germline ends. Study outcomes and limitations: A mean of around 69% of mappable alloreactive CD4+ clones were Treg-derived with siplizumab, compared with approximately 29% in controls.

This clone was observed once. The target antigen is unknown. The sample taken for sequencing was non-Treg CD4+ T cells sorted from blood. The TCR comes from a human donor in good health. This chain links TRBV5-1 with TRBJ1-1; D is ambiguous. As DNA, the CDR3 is TGCGCCAGCAGCTGGCTGACGTGGGACACTGAAGCTTTCTTT. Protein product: CASSWLTWDTEAFF. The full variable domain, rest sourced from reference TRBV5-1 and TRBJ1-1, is KAGVTQTPRYLIKTRGQQVTLSCSPISGHRSVSWYQQTPGQGLQFLFEYFSETQRNKGNFPGRFSGRQFSNSRSEMNVSTLELGDSALYLCASSWLTWDTEAFFGQGTRLTVV.